The entry that follows covers one T cell receptor (beta chain) sequence. Antigen: not known. Both 60 Vbeta primers and 13 Jbeta primers went into the PCR. Clones were read by immunoSEQ multiplex PCR, and TCRdb kept only the in-frame ones, dropping some. The data show about 150,000 clones, approximately 82% seen once. The CDR3 spans 15 residues. The V and J ends lost 1 base and 2 bases respectively, with 8 bases between them. CDR1 and CDR2 (germline): SGHVS, FNYEAQ. The data stem from a study of cytomegalovirus exposure and HLA in healthy donors. Findings and limits, study-wide: Later analysis identified a missense DCLRE1C variant that was linked to TCR beta V- and J-gene trimming. The later analysis indicated that the majority of CMV-associated TCR beta chains appeared HLA-restricted. Among the CMV-associated chains, a few were confirmed in vitro as specific for CMV antigens.

These donors counted as nominally healthy when sampled, but unrecorded immune exposures were likely. The sequencing sample was made of PBMCs. J is TRBJ2-2 and V is TRBV7-6; D unresolved. The TCR was taken from a man aged 35-49 years in good health and CMV-seronegative. CDR3 in DNA: TGTGCCAGCAGCTTAGTAGCCAGAAACACCGGGGAGCTGTTTTTT. This gives the protein CASSLVARNTGELFF. Supplemented by reference TRBV7-6 and TRBJ2-2, the full variable domain reads GAGVSQSPRYKVTKRGQDVALRCDPISGHVSLYWYRQALGQGPEFLTYFNYEAQQDKSGLPNDRFSAERPEGSISTLTIQRTEQRDSAMYRCASSLVARNTGELFFGEGSRLTVL.